These 19 T cell receptor beta chains originate from one sample sequenced in a study of cytomegalovirus exposure and HLA in healthy donors (TCRdb year 2017). Library creation used the immunoSEQ multiplex PCR assay. As stored in TCRdb, this immuneACCESS dataset retains in-frame rearrangements with V and J assigned. A fraction of the clones does not appear; measured against another copy, unresolved V genes explain less than half of the discrepancy, and the remainder lacks a known reason. This sample comprises about 200,000 clones, about 79% of them detected only once. 13% of the sample goes to the ten largest clones. Sequencing used PBMCs. These receptors all come from a woman in her twenties or thirties in good health and CMV-seropositive.

The chain has TRBV27 and TRBJ2-5; a weak D match, TRBD2 (6 bases). From germline, CDR1 is MNHEY and CDR2 SMNVEV (reference sequence). This CDR3 contains 13 residues. V was pared by 10 bases and J by 4 bases, with 16 bases between. The CDR3, as DNA: TGTGCCACCTCCCCAAGGCGGGGAGAGACCCAGTACTTC. It specifies CATSPRRGETQYF.

The genes are TRBV6-1 and TRBJ1-5; unclear D gene. The CDR3 runs 15 residues. Germline assignment: CDR1 MNHNS and CDR2 SASEGT. The V and J ends lost 7 bases and 0 bases respectively, with 13 bases between them. Here the CDR3 DNA reads TGTGCCAGCAAAGTACAAATCATTAGCAATCAGCCCCAGCATTTT. It is translated as CASKVQIISNQPQHF.

The rearrangement joins TRBV2 to TRBJ1-2; 7 bases align to TRBD1. J was trimmed by 8 bases and V by 8 bases; bases with no gene match: 11. This CDR3 is built from 13 residues. Germline CDR1 SNHLY, CDR2 FYNNEI. CDR3 sequence: CASQRFQGGGYTF. CDR3 DNA sequence: TGTGCCAGCCAAAGATTCCAGGGGGGCGGCTACACCTTC.

With respect to this clone: The junction differs from germline at one of its ends, possibly a read error. The chain recombines TRBV7-7 with TRBJ2-7, with TRBD1 as a possible D gene (5 bases). Germline-derived CDR1 and CDR2 are SSHAT and FNYEAQ (reference sequence). This CDR3 region has 13 residues. The CDR3 is CASSLSFRDEQYF. CDR3 nucleotide sequence: TGTGCTAGCAGCTTATCGTTCAGGGACGAGCAGTACTTC.

This chain uses TRBV7-8 with TRBJ1-2; 7 bases align to TRBD1. The CDR3 totals 16 residues. Losses at the gene ends were 4 bases for V and 2 bases for J; bases not matched to a gene: 10. Germline V gene lookup returns CDR1 SGHVS and CDR2 FQNEAQ. The CDR3 DNA reads as TGTGCCAGCAGCTCCCCTCTACAGGGGTTGAACTATGGCTACACCTTC. The encoded protein is CASSSPLQGLNYGYTF.

CDR3 region: CASREQGGRTDTQYF. The CDR3 DNA reads as TGTGCCAGCAGGGAGCAAGGGGGACGCACAGATACGCAGTATTTT. This rearrangement joins TRBV28 to TRBJ2-3; a weak D match, TRBD1 (6 bases). The germline V and J ends were trimmed by 6 bases and 1 base, with 14 bases remaining between them. Germline-derived CDR1 and CDR2 are MDHEN and SYDVKM. This CDR3 is 15 amino acids long.

The chain carries TRBV5-1 and TRBJ2-7, with 10 bases identical to TRBD1. The V gene's germline CDR1 is SGHRS and CDR2 YFSETQ. V gave up 3 bases and J gave up 5 bases; unmatched junction bases: 8. The CDR3 totals 15 residues. CDR3 sequence reads: CASSYGTGALHEQYF. The CDR3, as DNA: TGCGCCAGCAGCTACGGGACAGGGGCACTCCACGAGCAGTACTTC.

The chain combines TRBV5-5 with TRBJ2-7; possible D gene TRBD1, 5 bases. CDR3 size: 17 residues. V shed 0 bases and J shed 4 bases, with 20 bases lying between them. Germline V gene data show CDR1 as SGHKS and CDR2 as YYEKEE (reference sequence). Here the CDR3 reads CASSLVVGWQGGYEQYF. CDR3 sequence (DNA): TGTGCCAGCAGCTTGGTTGTTGGGTGGCAGGGCGGATACGAGCAGTACTTC.

V gene TRBV5-1 combines with J gene TRBJ2-2; perhaps TRBD1 as D (5 bases). The CDR3 covers 14 residues. V lost 0 bases, J lost 6 bases, and 9 bases lay in between. Germline V gene data show CDR1 as SGHRS and CDR2 as YFSETQ. The chain's CDR3 is CASSLDRGAGELFF. Written as DNA, the CDR3 is TGCGCCAGCAGCTTGGATAGGGGCGCCGGGGAGCTGTTTTTT.

This clone was counted between two and nine times. The chain has TRBV18 and TRBJ1-2; the D gene is possibly TRBD1 (6 bases). The V end lost 5 bases, the J end lost 7 bases, and 14 bases lay between the germline ends. CDR1 is KGHSH, CDR2 LQKENI, per germline. The CDR3 consists of 13 residues. The CDR3 sequence is CASSADSRGGYTF. The CDR3 bases are TGTGCCAGCTCAGCAGATTCCAGGGGTGGCTACACCTTC.

The rearrangement links TRBV15 to TRBJ2-1, with TRBD1 identical over 10 bases. Germline-derived CDR1 and CDR2 are LNHNV and YYDKDF (reference sequence). This CDR3 is built from 15 residues. The V segment lost 2 bases and the J segment 8 bases; nucleotides outside the gene matches: 6. The CDR3 is CATSRRQGAAHEQFF. In DNA, the CDR3 is TGTGCCACCAGCAGAAGACAGGGGGCTGCACATGAGCAGTTCTTC.

V and J are TRBV2 and TRBJ1-5, with no clear D. Germline assignment: CDR1 SNHLY and CDR2 FYNNEI. Deletions cut 10 bases from V and 0 bases from J, with 10 bases between. The CDR3 spans 13 residues. As DNA, the CDR3 is TGTGCCACCCAGGACTATAGCAATCAGCCCCAGCATTTT. Translation gives CATQDYSNQPQHF. The variable domain in full, with the rest retrieved from reference TRBV2 and TRBJ1-5, is EPEVTQTPSHQVTQMGQEVILRCVPISNHLYFYWYRQILGQKVEFLVSFYNNEISEKSEIFDDQFSVERPDGSNFTLKIRSTKLEDSAMYFCATQDYSNQPQHFGDGTRLSIL.

The rearrangement uses TRBV27 and TRBJ2-3; D may be TRBD1 (6 bases). V was clipped by 5 bases and J by 1 base, with 13 bases between them. Germline V CDR1 and CDR2: MNHEY, SMNVEV (reference sequence). The CDR3 has 15 amino acids. This chain's CDR3 is CASSLGTRRTDTQYF. The CDR3 coding sequence is TGTGCCAGCAGTCTAGGGACACGCCGCACAGATACGCAGTATTTT.

J is TRBJ2-5 and V is TRBV27; D not resolved. The CDR3 loop spans 13 amino acids. The V gene's germline CDR1 is MNHEY and CDR2 SMNVEV (reference sequence). Trimming removed 8 bases at V and 4 bases at J, with 14 bases between. This CDR3 is CASFDLRLETQYF. Written as DNA, the CDR3 is TGTGCCAGCTTCGATTTGCGGCTAGAGACCCAGTACTTC.

This chain joins TRBV6-5 and TRBJ1-5, with 7 bases matching TRBD1. V trimming: 6 bases; J trimming: 6 bases; junction bases outside the gene matches: 5. This CDR3 spans 13 amino acids. Germline CDR1 is MNHEY and CDR2 is SVGAGI. CDR3 coding DNA: TGTGCCAGCAGCCGAGACAGGGCTCAGCCCCAGCATTTT. Its protein product is CASSRDRAQPQHF.

Only one count was recorded for this clone. V is TRBV6-1 and J is TRBJ2-1, with TRBD2 matching over 7 bases. The germline V gene has CDR1 MNHNS and CDR2 SASEGT. This CDR3 is built from 12 residues. V dropped 6 bases and J dropped 8; count of bases not matched to a gene: 4. The CDR3 spells CASSRLAHEQFF. CDR3 nucleotides: TGTGCCAGCAGCAGACTAGCCCATGAGCAGTTCTTC.

This chain uses TRBV6-6 with TRBJ1-4; 8 nucleotides match TRBD1. Per germline, CDR1 MNHNY and CDR2 SVGAGI (reference sequence). The J segment lost 6 bases and the V segment lost 4 bases, leaving 4 bases of the junction unmatched. This CDR3 is 14 amino acids long. The DNA of the CDR3 is TGTGCCAGCAGTTCCCCGACAGGGGATGAAAAACTGTTTTTT. Protein sequence: CASSSPTGDEKLFF.

The chain links TRBV25-1 to TRBJ1-1; 7 bases fit TRBD1. Unmatched junction bases numbered 18, after V lost 5 bases and J lost 6 bases. The CDR3 totals 17 residues. CDR1 and CDR2 (germline): MGHDK, SYGVNS. CDR3 loop: CASSPMGGSHRGAEAFF. The CDR3 nucleotides are TGTGCCAGCAGTCCGATGGGGGGCTCCCACAGGGGAGCTGAAGCTTTCTTT.

The CDR3 nucleotides are TGTGCCAGCAGTTACTCCGGTCCGGAGGCTTTCTTT. Residues: CASSYSGPEAFF. V and J are TRBV6-6 and TRBJ1-1; D remains unclear. The CDR3 loop spans 12 amino acids. Germline-derived CDR1 and CDR2 are MNHNY and SVGAGI (reference sequence). Trimming took 0 bases from V and 11 from J, leaving 10 bases between them.